This T cell receptor beta chain was recovered during a study of cytomegalovirus exposure and HLA in healthy donors. A multiplex PCR was run with 60 Vbeta primers and 13 Jbeta primers. Some clones are missing from TCRdb's copy, which holds only in-frame ones; the method was immunoSEQ multiplex PCR. The sample has some 140,000 clones, about 68% seen once. Findings and limits, study-wide: The study recorded about 150 TCR beta chains that were cytomegalovirus-associated. In the analysis, some V segments, TRBV6-2 and TRBV6-3 included, were excluded as indistinguishable.

As to this clone: The antigen is undetermined. Sequence at one end of the junction differs from germline and may be a read error.

The CDR3 consists of 13 residues. Germline V gene sequence: CDR1 MNHEY, CDR2 SMNVEV (reference sequence). Healthy bone marrow donors formed the donor group. The gene calls are TRBV27 and TRBJ2-7; TRBD1 might be the D (5 bases). This TCR was recovered from a man aged 25-45 years in good health and CMV-seronegative. The sample consisted of PBMCs. Written as DNA, the CDR3 is TGTGCCAGCAGTTCAGACAGACCCTACGGGCAGTACTTC. Translation gives CASSSDRPYGQYF.